One T cell receptor (beta chain) is described in this entry. As yet, its antigen is unknown. The data stem from a study of Graves' ophthalmopathy and Graves' hyperthyroidism. Overall study findings and caveats: Most thyroid-expanded clonotypes exceeding 0.001 frequency were also found in blood.

TCR beta CDR3 amplification used RNA transcripts. A first-round RT-PCR used HTBI primers, followed by a second-round multiplex PCR. TCRdb called the multiplex PCR reads again in MiXCR, with one record for every CDR3 protein. Of about 660,000 distinct CDR3 sequences in the sample, roughly 39% were seen once. Trimming removed 5 bases from V and 1 base from J; junction bases left unmatched: 3. Germline loops: CDR1 SGHTA, CDR2 FQGNSA. This CDR3 has 15 amino acids. The chain joins TRBV7-2 to TRBJ1-5; 9 nucleotides agree with TRBD1. Material for sequencing was peripheral blood. This receptor was identified in an adult man with Graves' ophthalmopathy. CDR3 in amino acids: CASSDDRGSNQPQHF. The CDR3 DNA is TGTGCCAGCAGCGATGACAGGGGGAGCAATCAGCCCCAGCATTTT.